This TCR beta chain was documented in a study of OX40 agonist ivuxolimab in advanced cancers. Sequenced by immunoSEQ multiplex PCR; TCRdb stores in-frame clones only, minus some. This table holds tens of thousands of clones, roughly 91% found once. The CDR3 has 13 residues. V trimming: 4 bases; J trimming: 10 bases; junction bases outside the gene matches: 5. Germline V gives CDR1 WNHNN, CDR2 SYGVQD (reference sequence). J is TRBJ2-1 and V is TRBV10-1; 9 nucleotides match TRBD2. This sequence originates from an adult with an advanced solid tumor such as melanoma, head and neck, liver or kidney cancer. The sequencing here drew on CD4+ or CD8+ T cells sorted from blood, taken in a trial of the OX40 agonist ivuxolimab. CDR3 nucleotides: TGCGCCAGCAGTGTAGCGCTAGCGGGGGAGCAGTTCTTC. Its protein is CASSVALAGEQFF.